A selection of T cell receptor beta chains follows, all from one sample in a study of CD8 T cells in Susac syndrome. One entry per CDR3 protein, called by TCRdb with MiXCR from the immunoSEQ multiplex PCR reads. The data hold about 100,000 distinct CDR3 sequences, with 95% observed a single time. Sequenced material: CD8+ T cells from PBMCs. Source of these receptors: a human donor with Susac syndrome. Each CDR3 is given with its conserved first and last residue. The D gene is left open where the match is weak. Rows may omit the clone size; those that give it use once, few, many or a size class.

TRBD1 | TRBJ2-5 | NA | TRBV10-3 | TGTGCCATCAGTACATACAGGGGCCAAGAGACCCAGTACTTC | CAISTYRGQETQYF
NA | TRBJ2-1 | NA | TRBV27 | TGTGCCAGCAGTCCTCCGACAGGTAGCTCCTACAATGAGCAGTTCTTC | CASSPPTGSSYNEQFF
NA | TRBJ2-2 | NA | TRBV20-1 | TGCAGTGCTAGAGATAAGGACCCAGCCACCGGGGAGCTGTTTTTT | CSARDKDPATGELFF
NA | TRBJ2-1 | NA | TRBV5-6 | TGTGCCAGCAGCCACCGACAGAACAATGAGCAGTTCTTC | CASSHRQNNEQFF
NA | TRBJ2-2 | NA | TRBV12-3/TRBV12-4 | TGTGCCAGCAGTTTATTGGTGGCCGGGGAGCTGTTTTTT | CASSLLVAGELFF
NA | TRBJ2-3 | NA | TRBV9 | TGTGCCAGCAGCGTACGGGGTTTTAGCACAGATACGCAGTATTTT | CASSVRGFSTDTQYF
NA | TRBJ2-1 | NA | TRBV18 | TGTGCCAGCTCACCACCGGCGAGTGGGCCCAACAATGAGCAGTTCTTC | CASSPPASGPNNEQFF
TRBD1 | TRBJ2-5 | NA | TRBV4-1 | TGCGCCAGCAGCCAAGATTTACAGGGGGCCACTGCTATCGAGACCCAGTACTTC | CASSQDLQGATAIETQYF
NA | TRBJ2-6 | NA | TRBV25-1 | TGTGCCAGCATTGGCTCTGGGGCCAACGTCCTGACTTTC | CASIGSGANVLTF
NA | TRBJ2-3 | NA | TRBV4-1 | TGCGCCAGCAGGTCCGGGACCGACGGGGGTACGCAGTATTTT | CASRSGTDGGTQYF
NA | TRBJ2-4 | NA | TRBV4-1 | TGCGCCAGCAGCCAAGGACACTTCGACAAAAACATTCAGTACTTC | CASSQGHFDKNIQYF
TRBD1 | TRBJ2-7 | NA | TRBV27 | TGTGCCAGCAACCGACAGGGCTCCTACGAGCAGTACTTC | CASNRQGSYEQYF
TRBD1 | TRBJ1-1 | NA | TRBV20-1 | TGCAGTGCCCCCCAGGGGGCGGTGGTAGCTTTCTTT | CSAPQGAVVAFF
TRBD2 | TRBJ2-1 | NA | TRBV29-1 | TGCAGCGTGTTATCGGGACTAGCGGGAATCGAGGTCTTC | CSVLSGLAGIEVF
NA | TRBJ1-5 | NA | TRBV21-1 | TGTGCCAGCAGCAAGAGCGTTTTGAGACGGCAAAATAGCAATCAGCCCCAGCATTTT | CASSKSVLRRQNSNQPQHF
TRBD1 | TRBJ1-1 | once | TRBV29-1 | TGCAGCGTCGCAAGCGAGCAGGGGGTCAGCACTGAAGCTTTCTTT | CSVASEQGVSTEAFF
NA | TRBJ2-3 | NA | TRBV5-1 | TGCGCCAGCAGCTCCCGAATCGGCACAGATACGCAGTATTTT | CASSSRIGTDTQYF
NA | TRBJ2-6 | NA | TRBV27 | TGTGCCAGCAGTCCACAGGGATCAATGCTCTCTGGGGCCAACGTCCTGACTTTC | CASSPQGSMLSGANVLTF
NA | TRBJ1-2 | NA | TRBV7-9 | TGTGCCAGCAGCTTAGTGGGCACGGTGGCCTATGGCTACACCTTC | CASSLVGTVAYGYTF
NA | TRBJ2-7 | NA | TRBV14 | TGTGCCAGCAGCCAAGCCCCGTGGGGGCGGATGTTCTACGAGCAGTACTTC | CASSQAPWGRMFYEQYF
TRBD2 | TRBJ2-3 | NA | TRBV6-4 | TGTGCCAGCAGTGACTCAGCGGGGGGGCCAGATACGCAGTATTTT | CASSDSAGGPDTQYF
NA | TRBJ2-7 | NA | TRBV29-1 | TGCAGCGTATCTCCGGGACAAGGGGTCGGGGGCGAGCAGTACTTC | CSVSPGQGVGGEQYF
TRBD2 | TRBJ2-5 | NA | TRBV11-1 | TGTGCCAGCGGCGGGAGCCAAGAGACCCAGTACTTC | CASGGSQETQYF
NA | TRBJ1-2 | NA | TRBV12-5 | TGTGCTAGTGGGGAACCAGGGGATGGCTATGGCTACACCTTC | CASGEPGDGYGYTF
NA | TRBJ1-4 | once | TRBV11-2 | TGTGCCAGCAGTTCCGTAGGAGCTACTAATGAAAAACTGTTTTTT | CASSSVGATNEKLFF
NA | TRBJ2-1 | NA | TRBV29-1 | TGCAGCGTTGATGGGAGCTCCAATGAGCAGTTCTTC | CSVDGSSNEQFF
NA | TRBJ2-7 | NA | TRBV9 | TGTGCCAGCAGCGGACAGGCCTCCTACGAGCAGTACTTC | CASSGQASYEQYF
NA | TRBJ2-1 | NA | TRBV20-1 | TGCAGGGTTACCGGGACCGTCGATGAGCAGTTCTTC | CRVTGTVDEQFF
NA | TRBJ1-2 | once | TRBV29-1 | TGCAGCGTTGAAGAAGGTCGGGGGGGATTCAACTATGGCTACACCTTC | CSVEEGRGGFNYGYTF
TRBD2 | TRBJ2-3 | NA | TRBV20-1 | TGCAGTGCTCCGACTAGCGGGGGACACACAGATACGCAGTATTTT | CSAPTSGGHTDTQYF
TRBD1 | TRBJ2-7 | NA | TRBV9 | TGTGCCAGCAGCGCCGACAGGGCGTACGAGCAGTACTTC | CASSADRAYEQYF
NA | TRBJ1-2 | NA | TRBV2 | TGTGCCAGCAGGGGGGCTGACGGACCTAACTATGGCTACACCTTC | CASRGADGPNYGYTF
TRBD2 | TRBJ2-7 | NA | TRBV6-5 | TGTGCCAGCAGCCTATCTAGCGGGAGGTTCTACGAGCAGTACTTC | CASSLSSGRFYEQYF
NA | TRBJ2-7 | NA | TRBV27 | TGTGCCAGCAGTTTAAGTCCGGGGCCCTACGAGCAGTACTTC | CASSLSPGPYEQYF
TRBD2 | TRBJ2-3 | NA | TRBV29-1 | TGCAGCGTTAAGGCGGGAGGGTCAGATACGCAGTATTTT | CSVKAGGSDTQYF
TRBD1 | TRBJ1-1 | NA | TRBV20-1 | TGCAGTGCTAGAGATGACAGGGGTTGGCCTGAAGCTTTCTTT | CSARDDRGWPEAFF
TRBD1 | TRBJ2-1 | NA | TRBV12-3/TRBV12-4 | TGTGCCAGCAGTCTTTGGACAGGGGATCTCAATGAGCAGTTCTTC | CASSLWTGDLNEQFF
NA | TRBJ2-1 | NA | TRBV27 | TGTGCCAGCACCTCCACCGCCTCCTACAATGAGCAGTTCTTC | CASTSTASYNEQFF
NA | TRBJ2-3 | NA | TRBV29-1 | TGCAGCGTATGGCTTGCTGAGGGACTCCCTAGCACAGATACGCAGTATTTT | CSVWLAEGLPSTDTQYF
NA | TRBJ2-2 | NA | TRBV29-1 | TGCAGCGTTGGGGACGGGGAGCTGTTTTTT | CSVGDGELFF
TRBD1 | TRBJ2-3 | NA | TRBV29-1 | TGCAGCGTTGTTTCCGGACAGGGTTATGATACGCAGTATTTT | CSVVSGQGYDTQYF
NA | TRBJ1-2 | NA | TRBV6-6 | TGTGCCGCCCGGGAAGTAGTTCGCTACACCTTC | CAAREVVRYTF
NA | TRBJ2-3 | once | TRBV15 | TGTGCCACCAGCTCCGTCGGCTCCACAGATACGCAGTATTTT | CATSSVGSTDTQYF
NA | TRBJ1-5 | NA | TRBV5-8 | TGTGCCAGCAGCTTGGCCATCGGGGGCGCCTGGGGGAATCAGCCCCAGCATTTT | CASSLAIGGAWGNQPQHF
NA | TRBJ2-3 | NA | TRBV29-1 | TGCAGCGTTGAATTTCCCCTGAGCACAGATACGCAGTATTTT | CSVEFPLSTDTQYF
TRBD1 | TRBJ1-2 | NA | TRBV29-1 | TGCAGCGTCGGCTCCGACAGGGTGGGGGGCTACACCTTC | CSVGSDRVGGYTF
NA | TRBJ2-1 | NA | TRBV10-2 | TGCGCCAGCAGAACAGGGTTGAATGAGCAGTTCTTC | CASRTGLNEQFF
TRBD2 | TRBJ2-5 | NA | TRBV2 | TGTGCCAGCAAAAAGCCGACTAGCGGCCAAGAGACCCAGTACTTC | CASKKPTSGQETQYF
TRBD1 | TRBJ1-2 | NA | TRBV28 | TGTGCCAGCAGAAGCCACGGACAGGGTTCCTATGGCTACACCTTC | CASRSHGQGSYGYTF
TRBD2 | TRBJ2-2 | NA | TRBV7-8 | TGTGCCAGCAGCGCGAACAGGGTGCCGGGACTAGCGGGGGGGCGGACCGGGGAGCTGTTTTTT | CASSANRVPGLAGGRTGELFF
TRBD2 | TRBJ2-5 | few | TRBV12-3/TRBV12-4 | TGTGCCAGCAGTTTAGTGGGAGGGGAGACCCAGTACTTC | CASSLVGGETQYF
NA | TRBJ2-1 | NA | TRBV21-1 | TGTGCCAGCAGCAAAGCGGCGGGGGGGTTGAATGAGCAGTTCTTC | CASSKAAGGLNEQFF
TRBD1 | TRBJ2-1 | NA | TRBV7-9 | TGTGCCAGCAGCGATTGGACAGGGGTCCACAATGAGCAGTTCTTC | CASSDWTGVHNEQFF
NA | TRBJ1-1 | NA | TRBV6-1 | TGTGCCAGCAGTGAAAGGGGCTTGGTTCTTGAAGCTTTCTTT | CASSERGLVLEAFF
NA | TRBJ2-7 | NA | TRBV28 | TGTGCCAGCAGTCTGACAGCATCCTACGAGCAGTACTTC | CASSLTASYEQYF
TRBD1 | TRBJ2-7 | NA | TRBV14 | TGTGCCAGCAGCCATTGGACAGGCGTGGACCAGTACTTC | CASSHWTGVDQYF
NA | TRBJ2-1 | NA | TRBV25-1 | TGTGGGGCGGGCAGCCCATACAATGAGCAGTTCTTC | CGAGSPYNEQFF
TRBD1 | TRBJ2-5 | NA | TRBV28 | TGTGCCAGCAGTTTCCCCACAGGGGGGAAAGAGACCCAGTACTTC | CASSFPTGGKETQYF
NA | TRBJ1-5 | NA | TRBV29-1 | TGCAGCGTTGGCCAGGGAGTCAATCAGCCCCAGCATTTT | CSVGQGVNQPQHF
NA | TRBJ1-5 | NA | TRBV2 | TGTGCCAGTAACCGGGGGGGCCAGCCCCAGCATTTT | CASNRGGQPQHF